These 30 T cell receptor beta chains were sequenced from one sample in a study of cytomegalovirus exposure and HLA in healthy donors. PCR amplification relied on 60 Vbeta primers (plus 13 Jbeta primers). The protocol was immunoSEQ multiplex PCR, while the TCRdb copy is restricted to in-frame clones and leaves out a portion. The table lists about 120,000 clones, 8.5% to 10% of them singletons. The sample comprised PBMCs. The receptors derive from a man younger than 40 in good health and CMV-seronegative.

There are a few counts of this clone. CDR3 protein: CASSFYRGARFDEAFF. CDR3 DNA sequence: TGTGCCAGCAGCTTTTACCGGGGGGCGCGATTCGATGAAGCTTTCTTT. V and J are TRBV5-6 and TRBJ1-1; a weak D match, TRBD1 (6 bases). CDR1 and CDR2 (germline): SGHDT, YYEEEE. The CDR3 extends over 16 amino acids. Trimming shortened V by 2 bases and J by 7 bases, and 21 bases separated the two germline ends.

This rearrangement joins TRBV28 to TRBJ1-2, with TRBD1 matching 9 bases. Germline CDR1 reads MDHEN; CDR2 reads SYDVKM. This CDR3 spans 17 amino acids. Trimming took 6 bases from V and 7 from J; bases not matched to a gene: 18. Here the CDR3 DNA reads TGTGCCAGCAGCTCGACGGGGGGACAGGGACGACCGGGTGGCTACACCTTC. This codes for CASSSTGGQGRPGGYTF.

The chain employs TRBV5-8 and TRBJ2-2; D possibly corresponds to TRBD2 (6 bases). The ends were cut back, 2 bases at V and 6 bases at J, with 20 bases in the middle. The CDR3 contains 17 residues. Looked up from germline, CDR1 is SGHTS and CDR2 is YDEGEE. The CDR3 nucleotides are TGTGCCAGCAGCTTACCTGGGACTCCTATTCTTCCCGGGGAGCTGTTTTTT. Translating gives CASSLPGTPILPGELFF.

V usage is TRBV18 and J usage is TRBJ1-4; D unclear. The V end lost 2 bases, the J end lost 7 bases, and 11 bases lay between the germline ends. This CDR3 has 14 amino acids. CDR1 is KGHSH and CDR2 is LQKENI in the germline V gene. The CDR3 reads CASSPSPGGEKLFF. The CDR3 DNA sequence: TGTGCCAGCTCACCAAGTCCCGGAGGTGAAAAACTGTTTTTT.

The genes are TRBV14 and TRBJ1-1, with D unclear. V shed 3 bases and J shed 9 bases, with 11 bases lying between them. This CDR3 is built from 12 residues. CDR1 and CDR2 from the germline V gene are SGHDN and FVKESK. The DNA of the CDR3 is TGTGCCAGCAGCCAGGCCTCCGGGAAAGCTTTCTTT. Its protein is CASSQASGKAFF. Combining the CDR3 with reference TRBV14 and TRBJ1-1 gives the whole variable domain EAGVTQFPSHSVIEKGQTVTLRCDPISGHDNLYWYRRVMGKEIKFLLHFVKESKQDESGMPNNRFLAERTGGTYSTLKVQPAELEDSGVYFCASSQASGKAFFGQGTRLTVV.

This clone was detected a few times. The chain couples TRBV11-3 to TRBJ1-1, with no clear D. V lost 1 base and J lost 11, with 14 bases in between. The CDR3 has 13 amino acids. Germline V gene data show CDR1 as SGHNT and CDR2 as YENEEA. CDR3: CASSLVSPREAFF. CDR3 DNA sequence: TGTGCCAGCAGCTTAGTATCCCCCCGCGAGGCTTTCTTT.

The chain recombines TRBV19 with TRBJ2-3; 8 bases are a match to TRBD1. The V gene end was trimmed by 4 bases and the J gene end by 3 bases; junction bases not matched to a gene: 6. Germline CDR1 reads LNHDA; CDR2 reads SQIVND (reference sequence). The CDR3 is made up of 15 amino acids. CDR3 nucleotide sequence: TGTGCCAGTAGTAACGGGTACAGGGGGACAGATACGCAGTATTTT. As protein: CASSNGYRGTDTQYF.

This CDR3 reads CASGRGNQPQHF. CDR3 coding DNA: TGTGCCAGTGGCAGGGGCAATCAGCCCCAGCATTTT. This chain uses TRBV19 with TRBJ1-5; a possible D gene is TRBD1 (5 bases). The CDR3 totals 12 residues. V was pared by 8 bases and J by 2 bases, with 7 bases between. Germline loops: CDR1 LNHDA, CDR2 SQIVND (reference sequence).

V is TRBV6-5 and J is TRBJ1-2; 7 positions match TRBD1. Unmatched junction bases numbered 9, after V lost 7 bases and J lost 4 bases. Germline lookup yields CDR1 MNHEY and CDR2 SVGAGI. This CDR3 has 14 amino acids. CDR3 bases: TGTGCCAGCACCGCCCGGACAGGTCTCTATGGCTACACCTTC. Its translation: CASTARTGLYGYTF.

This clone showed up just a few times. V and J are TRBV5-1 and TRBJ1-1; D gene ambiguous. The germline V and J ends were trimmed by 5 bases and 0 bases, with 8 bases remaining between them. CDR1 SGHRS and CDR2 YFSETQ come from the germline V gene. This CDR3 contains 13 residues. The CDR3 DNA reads TGCGCCAGCAGAGTAGCAATGAACACTGAAGCTTTCTTT. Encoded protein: CASRVAMNTEAFF.

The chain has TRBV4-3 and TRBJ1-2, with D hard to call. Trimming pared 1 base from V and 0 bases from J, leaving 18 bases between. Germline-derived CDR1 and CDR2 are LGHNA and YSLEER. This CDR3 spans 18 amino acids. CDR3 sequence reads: CASSQGPWQKLANYGYTF. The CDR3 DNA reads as TGCGCCAGCAGCCAAGGCCCTTGGCAGAAACTAGCTAACTATGGCTACACCTTC.

Written as DNA, the CDR3 is TGCGCCAGCAGTGAGAAGGGGAAAATACGCCATGAGCAGTTCTTC. It encodes CASSEKGKIRHEQFF. The chain has TRBV10-1 and TRBJ2-1; D might be TRBD1 (5 bases). V was trimmed by 2 bases and J by 8 bases, leaving 16 bases between them. This CDR3 is 15 amino acids long. Germline CDR1 is WNHNN and CDR2 is SYGVQD (reference sequence).

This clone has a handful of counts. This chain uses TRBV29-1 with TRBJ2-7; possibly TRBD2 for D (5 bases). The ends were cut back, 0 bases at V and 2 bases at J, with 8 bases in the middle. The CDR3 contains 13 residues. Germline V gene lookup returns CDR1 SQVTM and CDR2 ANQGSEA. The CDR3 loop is CSVEDFGTYEQYF. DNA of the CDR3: TGCAGCGTTGAAGATTTCGGGACCTACGAGCAGTACTTC.

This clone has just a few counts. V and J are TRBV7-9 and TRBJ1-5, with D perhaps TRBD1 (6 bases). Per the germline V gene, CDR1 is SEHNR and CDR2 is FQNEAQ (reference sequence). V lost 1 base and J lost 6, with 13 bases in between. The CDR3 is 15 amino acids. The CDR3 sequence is CASSLGDTGSQPQHF. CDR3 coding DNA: TGTGCCAGCAGCTTAGGAGACACAGGGTCTCAGCCCCAGCATTTT.

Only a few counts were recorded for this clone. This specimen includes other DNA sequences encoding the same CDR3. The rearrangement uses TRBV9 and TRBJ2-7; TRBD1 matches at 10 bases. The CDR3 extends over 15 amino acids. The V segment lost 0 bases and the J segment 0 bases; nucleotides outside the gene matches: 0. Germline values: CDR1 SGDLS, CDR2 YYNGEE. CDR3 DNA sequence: TGTGCCAGCAGCGTAGGGACAGGGGGCTCCTACGAGCAGTACTTC. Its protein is CASSVGTGGSYEQYF.

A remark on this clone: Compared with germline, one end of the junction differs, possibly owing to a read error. This CDR3 is CASSPGQGAWYEQYF. The CDR3 nucleotides are TGTGCTAGCAGCCCAGGACAGGGGGCTTGGTACGAGCAGTACTTC. This chain connects TRBV7-7 to TRBJ2-7; TRBD1 matches at 11 bases. The V gene's germline CDR1 is SSHAT and CDR2 FNYEAQ (reference sequence). The CDR3 runs 15 residues.

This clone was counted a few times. For the CDR3, the DNA is TGTGCCAGCAGCTTATCGGGACAGAAAGAGACCCAGTACTTC. It encodes CASSLSGQKETQYF. The chain recombines TRBV5-6 with TRBJ2-5, with 7 nucleotides matching TRBD1. CDR3 length equals 14 residues. Germline CDR1 and CDR2: SGHDT and YYEEEE. The ends lost 2 bases at V and 3 bases at J; junction bases unmatched: 4.

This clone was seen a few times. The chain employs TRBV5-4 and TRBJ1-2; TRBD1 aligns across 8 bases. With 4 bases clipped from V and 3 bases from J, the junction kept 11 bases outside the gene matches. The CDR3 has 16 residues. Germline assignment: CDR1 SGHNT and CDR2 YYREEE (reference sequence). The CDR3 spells CASSPLPGQGHYGYTF. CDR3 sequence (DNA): TGTGCCAGCAGCCCCTTGCCCGGACAGGGCCACTATGGCTACACCTTC.

The CDR3 nucleotides are TGTGCCAGCAGCTCGACTAGCGGGGAGTACAATGAGCAGTTCTTC. Protein sequence: CASSSTSGEYNEQFF. This chain links TRBV5-6 with TRBJ2-1; 11 bases line up with TRBD2. The CDR3 runs to 15 residues. The germline V gene encodes CDR1 SGHDT and CDR2 YYEEEE. The trim removed 3 bases at V and 4 bases at J, leaving 3 bases unmatched.

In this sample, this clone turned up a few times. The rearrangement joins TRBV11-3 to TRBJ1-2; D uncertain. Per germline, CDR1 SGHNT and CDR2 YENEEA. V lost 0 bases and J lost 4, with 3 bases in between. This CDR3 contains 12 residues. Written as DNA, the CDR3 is TGTGCCAGCAGCTTAGACGGCTATGGCTACACCTTC. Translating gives CASSLDGYGYTF.

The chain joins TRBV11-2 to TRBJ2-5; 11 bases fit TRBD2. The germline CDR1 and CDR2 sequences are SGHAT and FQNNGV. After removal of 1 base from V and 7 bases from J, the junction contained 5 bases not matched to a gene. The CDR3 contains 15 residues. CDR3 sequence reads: CASSLASGGPGTQYF. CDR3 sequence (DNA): TGTGCCAGCAGCTTAGCTAGCGGGGGGCCGGGGACCCAGTACTTC.

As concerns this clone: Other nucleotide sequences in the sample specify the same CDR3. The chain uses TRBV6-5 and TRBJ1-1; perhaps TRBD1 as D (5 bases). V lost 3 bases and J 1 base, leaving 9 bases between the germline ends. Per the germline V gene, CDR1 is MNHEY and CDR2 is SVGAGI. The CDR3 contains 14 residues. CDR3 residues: CASSYGQGNTEAFF. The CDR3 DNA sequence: TGTGCCAGCAGTTATGGCCAGGGGAACACTGAAGCTTTCTTT.

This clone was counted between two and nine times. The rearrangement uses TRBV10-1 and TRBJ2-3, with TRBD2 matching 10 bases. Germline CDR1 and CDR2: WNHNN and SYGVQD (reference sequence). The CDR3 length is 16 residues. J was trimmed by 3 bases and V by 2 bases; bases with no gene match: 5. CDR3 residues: CASSEGLAETTDTQYF. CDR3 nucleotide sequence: TGCGCCAGCAGTGAGGGACTAGCGGAGACGACAGATACGCAGTATTTT.

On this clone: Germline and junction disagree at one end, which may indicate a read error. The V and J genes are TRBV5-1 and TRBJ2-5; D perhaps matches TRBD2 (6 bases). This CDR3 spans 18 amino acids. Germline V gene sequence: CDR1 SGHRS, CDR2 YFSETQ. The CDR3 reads CASSGGKQEYSLQKTQYF. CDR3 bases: TGCGCCAGCAGCGGGGGGAAGCAGGAGTATAGCCTCCAAAAGACCCAGTACTTC.

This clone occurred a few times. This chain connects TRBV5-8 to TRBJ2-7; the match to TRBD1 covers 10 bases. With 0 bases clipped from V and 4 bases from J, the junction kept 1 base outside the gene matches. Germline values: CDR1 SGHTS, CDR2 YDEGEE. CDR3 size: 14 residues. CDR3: CASSLADRGYEQYF. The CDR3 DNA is TGTGCCAGCAGCTTGGCGGACAGGGGGTACGAGCAGTACTTC.

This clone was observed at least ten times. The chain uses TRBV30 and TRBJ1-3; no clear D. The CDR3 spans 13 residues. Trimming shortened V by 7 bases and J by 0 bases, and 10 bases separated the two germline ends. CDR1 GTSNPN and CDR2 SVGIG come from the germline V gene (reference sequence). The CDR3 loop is CASGEFSGNTIYF. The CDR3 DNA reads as TGTGCCTCGGGAGAGTTCTCTGGAAACACCATATATTTT.

This CDR3 is CASTPTVFNGYTF. The CDR3 DNA reads as TGTGCCAGCACCCCGACAGTTTTTAATGGCTACACCTTC. The chain employs TRBV6-5 and TRBJ1-2; possibly TRBD1 for D (5 bases). CDR3 length: 13 amino acids. V lost 7 bases to trimming and J lost 6 bases, with 15 bases between them. In germline, CDR1 is MNHEY, CDR2 SVGAGI.

CDR3: CASSIGAGGLNNEQFF. The CDR3 DNA sequence: TGTGCCAGTAGTATAGGTGCAGGGGGCCTCAACAATGAGCAGTTCTTC. The chain joins TRBV19 to TRBJ2-1, with 8 bases matching TRBD1. This CDR3 is built from 16 residues. Per the germline V gene, CDR1 is LNHDA and CDR2 is SQIVND (reference sequence). V shed 1 base, J shed 5 bases, and the junction held 7 bases outside the gene matches.

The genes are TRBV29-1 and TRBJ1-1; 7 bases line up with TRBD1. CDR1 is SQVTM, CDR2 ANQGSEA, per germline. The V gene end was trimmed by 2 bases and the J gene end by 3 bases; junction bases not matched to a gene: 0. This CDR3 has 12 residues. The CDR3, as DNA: TGCAGCGTTGAACAGGGGGACACTGAAGCTTTCTTT. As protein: CSVEQGDTEAFF.

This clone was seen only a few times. The CDR3 here is CAWSSSPGLLFF. The CDR3 nucleotides are TGTGCCTGGAGTTCATCTCCCGGGTTACTGTTTTTT. The chain couples TRBV30 to TRBJ1-4; the D is unclear. V was trimmed by 2 bases and J by 13 bases, leaving 14 bases between them. CDR3 length: 12 residues. In germline, CDR1 is GTSNPN, CDR2 SVGIG (reference sequence).